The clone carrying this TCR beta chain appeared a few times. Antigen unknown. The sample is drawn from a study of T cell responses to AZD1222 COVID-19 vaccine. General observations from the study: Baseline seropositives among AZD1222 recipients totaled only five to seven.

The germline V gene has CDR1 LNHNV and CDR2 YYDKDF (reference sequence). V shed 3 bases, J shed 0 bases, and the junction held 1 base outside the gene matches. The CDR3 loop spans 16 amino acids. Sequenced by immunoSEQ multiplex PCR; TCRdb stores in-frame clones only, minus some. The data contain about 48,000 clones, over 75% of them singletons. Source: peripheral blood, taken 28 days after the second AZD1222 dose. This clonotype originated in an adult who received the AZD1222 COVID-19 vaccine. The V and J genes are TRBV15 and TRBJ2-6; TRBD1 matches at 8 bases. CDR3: CATSRTGVSGANVLTF. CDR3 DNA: TGTGCCACCAGCAGGACAGGGGTCTCTGGGGCCAACGTCCTGACTTTC.